These 30 T cell receptor beta chains came from one sample sequenced in a study of OX40 agonist ivuxolimab in advanced cancers. Generated by immunoSEQ multiplex PCR, the TCRdb table keeps only in-frame clones and is missing some. The repertoire holds over 30,000 clones, approximately 80% seen once, with roughly 2.5% in the top ten. The specimen was CD4+ or CD8+ T cells sorted from blood, collected in a trial of the OX40 agonist ivuxolimab. The source of these receptors is an adult with an advanced solid tumor such as melanoma, head and neck, liver or kidney cancer.

The rearrangement links TRBV18 to TRBJ2-1; perhaps TRBD2 as D (7 bases). The CDR3 runs 15 residues. Germline CDR1 is KGHSH and CDR2 is LQKENI. V gave up 5 bases and J gave up 2 bases, with 13 bases separating them. This CDR3 is CASSAGGPTYNEQFF. CDR3 coding DNA: TGTGCCAGCTCAGCCGGGGGGCCTACCTACAATGAGCAGTTCTTC.

The J gene is TRBJ1-2, the V gene TRBV7-9, with D maybe TRBD1 (6 bases). V dropped 5 bases and J dropped 8 bases, with 9 bases sitting between them. The CDR3 covers 11 residues. In germline, CDR1 is SEHNR, CDR2 FQNEAQ (reference sequence). The CDR3 DNA sequence: TGTGCCAGCAGCAGGGGGGGCGGCTACACCTTC. Translated, it gives CASSRGGGYTF. Full variable domain (missing parts from reference TRBV7-9 and TRBJ1-2): DTGVSQNPRHKITKRGQNVTFRCDPISEHNRLYWYRQTLGQGPEFLTYFQNEAQLEKSRLLSDRFSAERPKGSFSTLEIQRTEQGDSAMYLCASSRGGGYTFGSGTRLTVV.

The chain couples TRBV5-5 to TRBJ1-4; TRBD1 aligns across 8 bases. The CDR3 loop spans 14 amino acids. Germline assignment: CDR1 SGHKS and CDR2 YYEKEE (reference sequence). V shed 0 bases, J shed 8 bases, and the junction held 3 bases outside the gene matches. The CDR3 loop reads CASSLGTGKEKLFF. The DNA for the CDR3 is TGTGCCAGCAGCTTGGGGACAGGGAAGGAAAAACTGTTTTTT.

The rearrangement uses TRBV5-5 and TRBJ2-3; 9 bases match TRBD2. Trimming took 4 bases from V and 5 from J; bases not matched to a gene: 8. CDR1 SGHKS and CDR2 YYEKEE come from the germline V gene (reference sequence). This CDR3 spans 15 amino acids. The DNA of the CDR3 is TGTGCCAGCAGCCTTGACGGACTAGCGAGAGATACGCAGTATTTT. As protein: CASSLDGLARDTQYF.

The chain couples TRBV11-2 to TRBJ1-1; D is unresolved. Germline V gene data show CDR1 as SGHAT and CDR2 as FQNNGV. The CDR3 length is 12 residues. Trimming left V 5 bases short and J 5 bases short, with 9 bases between. The chain's CDR3 is CASSKLATEAFF. Written as DNA, the CDR3 is TGTGCCAGCAGCAAACTAGCGACTGAAGCTTTCTTT.

The chain is built from TRBV5-1 and TRBJ2-4; 9 nucleotides agree with TRBD1. CDR1 is SGHRS and CDR2 is YFSETQ in the germline V gene. The CDR3 has 18 residues. Losses at the gene ends were 4 bases for V and 3 bases for J; bases not matched to a gene: 14. CDR3 DNA sequence: TGCGCCAGCAGCCCTAATCAACAGGGGGCACTGGGCAAAAACATTCAGTACTTC. It specifies CASSPNQQGALGKNIQYF.

This chain joins TRBV27 and TRBJ2-1, with 9 bases lining up with TRBD2. Germline V lookup: CDR1 MNHEY, CDR2 SMNVEV (reference sequence). J was trimmed by 2 bases and V by 8 bases; bases with no gene match: 7. CDR3 length equals 15 residues. CDR3 nucleotides: TGTGCCAGCCGTGGGGCGGGGGGGGCCTACAATGAGCAGTTCTTC. It encodes CASRGAGGAYNEQFF.

The V and J genes are TRBV7-2 and TRBJ2-3; 11 bases match TRBD2. This CDR3 is built from 15 residues. Per the germline V gene, CDR1 is SGHTA and CDR2 is FQGNSA. Trimming removed 7 bases from V and 6 bases from J; junction bases left unmatched: 9. The CDR3 bases are TGTGCCAGCACCCTGACTAGCGGGAAAACCGATACGCAGTATTTT. Protein sequence: CASTLTSGKTDTQYF.

The V and J genes are TRBV11-2 and TRBJ2-7; no clear D. The V and J ends lost 5 bases and 2 bases respectively, with 13 bases between them. Germline assignment: CDR1 SGHAT and CDR2 FQNNGV. The CDR3 is 14 residues long. CDR3 in amino acids: CASSPPSGPYEQYF. For the CDR3, the DNA is TGTGCCAGCAGCCCGCCGAGTGGTCCCTACGAGCAGTACTTC. Together with reference TRBV11-2 and TRBJ2-7, the CDR3 gives the full variable domain: EAGVAQSPRYKIIEKRQSVAFWCNPISGHATLYWYQQILGQGPKLLIQFQNNGVVDDSQLPKDRFSAERLKGVDSTLKIQPAKLEDSAVYLCASSPPSGPYEQYFGPGTRLTVT.

This clone was found once. The chain couples TRBV5-6 to TRBJ2-5; 7 bases fit TRBD1. The germline gives CDR1 SGHDT, CDR2 YYEEEE. The CDR3 covers 16 residues. V shed 4 bases and J 2 bases; nucleotides not matched to a gene: 11. CDR3: CASSPLGTVNQETQYF. CDR3 coding DNA: TGTGCCAGCAGCCCCCTTGGGACAGTAAATCAAGAGACCCAGTACTTC.

This chain connects TRBV19 to TRBJ1-3, with D perhaps TRBD1 (5 bases). Germline V gene sequence: CDR1 LNHDA, CDR2 SQIVND (reference sequence). This CDR3 comprises 16 residues. Between the trimmed V and J ends, which lost 5 bases and 0 bases, there was a span of 14 bases. The CDR3 loop reads CASSLSGGSSGNTIYF. As DNA, the CDR3 is TGTGCCAGTAGTCTTAGCGGGGGTAGCTCTGGAAACACCATATATTTT.

V is TRBV5-1 and J is TRBJ1-2, with 9 bases identical to TRBD1. The CDR3 spans 12 residues. Trimming removed 5 bases from V and 5 bases from J; junction bases left unmatched: 1. Germline lookup yields CDR1 SGHRS and CDR2 YFSETQ. CDR3 bases: TGCGCCAGCAGTGGACAGGGGTATGGCTACACCTTC. Protein: CASSGQGYGYTF.

The chain is built from TRBV5-4 and TRBJ1-2; no reliable D call. The V and J ends lost 4 bases and 5 bases respectively, with 9 bases between them. This CDR3 contains 12 residues. The germline V gene has CDR1 SGHNT and CDR2 YYREEE (reference sequence). CDR3 region: CASSADGYGYTF. The DNA of the CDR3 is TGTGCCAGCAGCGCCGACGGTTATGGCTACACCTTC. Full variable domain (remainder filled in from reference TRBV5-4 and TRBJ1-2): ETGVTQSPTHLIKTRGQQVTLRCSSQSGHNTVSWYQQALGQGPQFIFQYYREEENGRGNFPPRFSGLQFPNYSSELNVNALELDDSALYLCASSADGYGYTFGSGTRLTVV.

This clone was counted a few times. The genes are TRBV10-2 and TRBJ2-1; 10 bases are a match to TRBD2. With V trimmed by 7 bases and J by 6 bases, 9 bases remained unmatched. Germline V gene lookup returns CDR1 WSHSY and CDR2 SAAADI. This CDR3 has 15 residues. The CDR3 sequence: CASIPGLAYTNEQFF. As DNA, the CDR3 is TGCGCCAGCATCCCGGGACTAGCGTATACCAATGAGCAGTTCTTC.

This clone appeared once. The rearrangement links TRBV5-1 to TRBJ2-1, with TRBD2 identical over 9 bases. Looked up from germline, CDR1 is SGHRS and CDR2 is YFSETQ. This CDR3 contains 14 residues. Germline trimming cut 5 bases from V and 7 bases from J; bases unmatched to any gene: 7. Here the CDR3 DNA reads TGCGCCAGCAGGGCGGGAGGGCCAGAAAATGAGCAGTTCTTC. It is translated as CASRAGGPENEQFF. Full variable domain (missing parts from reference TRBV5-1 and TRBJ2-1): KAGVTQTPRYLIKTRGQQVTLSCSPISGHRSVSWYQQTPGQGLQFLFEYFSETQRNKGNFPGRFSGRQFSNSRSEMNVSTLELGDSALYLCASRAGGPENEQFFGPGTRLTVL.

The chain has TRBV11-2 and TRBJ2-5, with TRBD1 matching 10 bases. V shed 5 bases and J 2 bases; nucleotides not matched to a gene: 5. Germline loops: CDR1 SGHAT, CDR2 FQNNGV. The CDR3 has 15 residues. CDR3 sequence (DNA): TGTGCCAGCAGCCGGACAGGGGGAGAACAAGAGACCCAGTACTTC. It yields the protein CASSRTGGEQETQYF. Full variable domain (missing parts from reference TRBV11-2 and TRBJ2-5): EAGVAQSPRYKIIEKRQSVAFWCNPISGHATLYWYQQILGQGPKLLIQFQNNGVVDDSQLPKDRFSAERLKGVDSTLKIQPAKLEDSAVYLCASSRTGGEQETQYFGPGTRLLVL.

This chain links TRBV7-7 with TRBJ2-2, with D possibly matching TRBD2 (6 bases). The CDR3 is made up of 18 amino acids. Germline CDR1 SSHAT, CDR2 FNYEAQ (reference sequence). The germline V and J ends were trimmed by 4 bases and 0 bases, with 18 bases remaining between them. The CDR3 region is CASSSRSGLDPNTGELFF. In DNA form, the CDR3 reads TGTGCCAGCAGCTCCCGTAGCGGACTGGATCCGAACACCGGGGAGCTGTTTTTT.

The rearrangement joins TRBV4-3 to TRBJ1-6, with no clear D. V was pared by 6 bases and J by 10 bases, with 16 bases between. The CDR3 spans 14 residues. Germline CDR1 is LGHNA and CDR2 is YSLEER. The CDR3 sequence: CASRSDVLGSPLHF. The DNA of the CDR3 is TGCGCCAGCAGATCGGACGTGTTGGGATCACCCCTCCACTTT.

This clone has a single count. The rearrangement joins TRBV4-3 to TRBJ2-3; D unresolved. Between the trimmed V and J ends, which lost 2 bases and 0 bases, there was a span of 9 bases. The CDR3 is made up of 15 amino acids. Germline V gives CDR1 LGHNA, CDR2 YSLEER. The CDR3 region has the DNA TGCGCCAGCAGCCAAACCGGCAGGAGCACAGATACGCAGTATTTT. It yields the protein CASSQTGRSTDTQYF.

The V and J genes are TRBV6-4 and TRBJ1-1; D might be TRBD1 (6 bases). Looked up from germline, CDR1 is MRHNA and CDR2 is SNTAGT. There are 15 residues in the CDR3. The V gene lost 7 bases and the J gene lost 1 base, with 16 bases spanning the gap. The CDR3 DNA is TGTGCCAGCAAGCCGGAACCGGGACAGAACACTGAAGCTTTCTTT. Protein sequence: CASKPEPGQNTEAFF.

The chain couples TRBV12-5 to TRBJ2-3; D not certain. Germline values: CDR1 LGHNT, CDR2 FRNRAP. V was shortened by 0 bases and J by 5 bases, with 3 bases between the two germline ends. This CDR3 is built from 12 residues. The CDR3 is CASGLVRDTQYF. For the CDR3, the DNA is TGTGCTAGTGGTTTGGTAAGAGATACGCAGTATTTT.

This chain connects TRBV6-5 to TRBJ2-2, with D uncertain. Germline V gene lookup returns CDR1 MNHEY and CDR2 SVGAGI. Trimming removed 1 base at V and 5 bases at J, with 8 bases between. This CDR3 contains 14 residues. The CDR3 DNA reads TGTGCCAGCAGTTACTGGGTTTCGACCGGGGAGCTGTTTTTT. Protein: CASSYWVSTGELFF.

The rearrangement uses TRBV19 and TRBJ2-5; 16 bases match TRBD2. The CDR3 has 17 residues. The junction had 8 bases not matched to a gene; V was cut back by 7 bases and J by 3 bases. Germline V gives CDR1 LNHDA, CDR2 SQIVND (reference sequence). The CDR3 sequence: CASNPGLAGGPKETQYF. Here the CDR3 DNA reads TGTGCCAGTAACCCGGGACTAGCGGGAGGGCCGAAAGAGACCCAGTACTTC.

Only one count was recorded for this clone. The chain couples TRBV5-1 to TRBJ2-3; D may be TRBD1 (5 bases). The germline CDR1 and CDR2 sequences are SGHRS and YFSETQ. Trimming shortened V by 1 base and J by 0 bases, and 18 bases separated the two germline ends. The CDR3 consists of 18 residues. In nucleotides, the CDR3 is TGCGCCAGCAGCTTGTCCTACCGACAGTCCCCTAGCACAGATACGCAGTATTTT. Translation: CASSLSYRQSPSTDTQYF.

The chain's CDR3 is CASSPGNLRSPLHF. The CDR3 DNA is TGTGCCAGCAGCCCAGGGAACCTTCGTTCACCCCTCCACTTT. The chain carries TRBV28 and TRBJ1-6, with D possibly TRBD1 on 5 matching bases. The germline V and J ends were trimmed by 6 bases and 9 bases, with 15 bases remaining between them. Germline V gene sequence: CDR1 MDHEN, CDR2 SYDVKM. CDR3 length: 14 residues.

This chain joins TRBV19 and TRBJ1-3; D is undetermined. Trimming removed 6 bases at V and 0 bases at J, with 9 bases between. The CDR3 runs to 14 residues. The V gene's germline CDR1 is LNHDA and CDR2 SQIVND (reference sequence). The CDR3 nucleotides are TGTGCCAGTAGAGCCGCGAGCTCTGGAAACACCATATATTTT. It encodes CASRAASSGNTIYF.

The chain couples TRBV5-6 to TRBJ1-4, with D hard to call. The CDR3 spans 16 residues. V was pared by 1 base and J by 3 bases, with 13 bases between. The germline V gene encodes CDR1 SGHDT and CDR2 YYEEEE. The CDR3 reads CASSLRTAGANEKLFF. The CDR3 nucleotides read TGTGCCAGCAGCTTGCGGACCGCCGGGGCTAATGAAAAACTGTTTTTT.

The rearrangement uses TRBV5-8 and TRBJ2-6; D perhaps matches TRBD2 (5 bases). The germline V and J ends were trimmed by 6 bases and 2 bases, with 12 bases remaining between them. The CDR3 is made up of 15 amino acids. The V gene's germline CDR1 is SGHTS and CDR2 YDEGEE. CDR3 bases: TGTGCCAGCACCCAAACCGGGACTGGGGCCAACGTCCTGACTTTC. Translated, it gives CASTQTGTGANVLTF. The variable domain in full, completed from reference TRBV5-8 and TRBJ2-6, reads EAGVTQSPTHLIKTRGQQATLRCSPISGHTSVYWYQQALGLGLQFLLWYDEGEERNRGNFPPRFSGRQFPNYSSELNVNALELEDSALYLCASTQTGTGANVLTFGAGSRLTVL.

V usage is TRBV7-2 and J usage is TRBJ2-5, with 8 nucleotides matching TRBD2. Germline values: CDR1 SGHTA, CDR2 FQGNSA. The V gene end was trimmed by 6 bases and the J gene end by 4 bases; junction bases not matched to a gene: 4. This CDR3 has 13 residues. The CDR3 spells CASRRLAIETQYF. DNA of the CDR3: TGTGCCAGCAGGAGACTAGCGATAGAGACCCAGTACTTC.

The V call is TRBV10-2, the J call TRBJ1-2, with 7 positions matching TRBD1. Germline-derived CDR1 and CDR2 are WSHSY and SAAADI. The CDR3 loop spans 17 amino acids. Losses at the gene ends were 7 bases for V and 1 base for J; bases not matched to a gene: 15. The chain's CDR3 is CASIDNRGSGVNYGYTF. In nucleotides, the CDR3 is TGCGCCAGCATCGATAACAGGGGAAGTGGAGTTAACTATGGCTACACCTTC.